This T cell receptor beta chain originates from a study of T cells in Graves' hyperthyroidism and ophthalmopathy. Turning to the study itself: The authors collected peripheral blood at initial diagnosis, before any treatment. Study results and limitations: Most thyroid-expanded clonotypes above 0.001 were also found in blood.

There are many counts of this clonotype. Its antigen is unknown. What was amplified from RNA transcripts were TCR beta CDR3 regions. TCR CDR3 underwent first-round RT-PCR with the HTBI primer set. TCRdb re-analysed the multiplex PCR reads in MiXCR, keeping a single row per CDR3 protein. The table lists about 500,000 distinct CDR3 sequences, about 16% of them singletons, with about 29% in the top ten. The receptor's source is a young woman with Graves' ophthalmopathy. What was sequenced was blood.

For the CDR3, the DNA is TGTGCCAGCAGTTCCTTGTCTGTCCAGCAGTACTTC. Translated, it gives CASSSLSVQQYF. The V gene is TRBV28, the J gene TRBJ2-7; D not resolved. CDR1 is MDHEN, CDR2 SYDVKM, per germline. V shed 4 bases and J shed 8 bases, with 12 bases lying between them. The CDR3 is 12 amino acids.